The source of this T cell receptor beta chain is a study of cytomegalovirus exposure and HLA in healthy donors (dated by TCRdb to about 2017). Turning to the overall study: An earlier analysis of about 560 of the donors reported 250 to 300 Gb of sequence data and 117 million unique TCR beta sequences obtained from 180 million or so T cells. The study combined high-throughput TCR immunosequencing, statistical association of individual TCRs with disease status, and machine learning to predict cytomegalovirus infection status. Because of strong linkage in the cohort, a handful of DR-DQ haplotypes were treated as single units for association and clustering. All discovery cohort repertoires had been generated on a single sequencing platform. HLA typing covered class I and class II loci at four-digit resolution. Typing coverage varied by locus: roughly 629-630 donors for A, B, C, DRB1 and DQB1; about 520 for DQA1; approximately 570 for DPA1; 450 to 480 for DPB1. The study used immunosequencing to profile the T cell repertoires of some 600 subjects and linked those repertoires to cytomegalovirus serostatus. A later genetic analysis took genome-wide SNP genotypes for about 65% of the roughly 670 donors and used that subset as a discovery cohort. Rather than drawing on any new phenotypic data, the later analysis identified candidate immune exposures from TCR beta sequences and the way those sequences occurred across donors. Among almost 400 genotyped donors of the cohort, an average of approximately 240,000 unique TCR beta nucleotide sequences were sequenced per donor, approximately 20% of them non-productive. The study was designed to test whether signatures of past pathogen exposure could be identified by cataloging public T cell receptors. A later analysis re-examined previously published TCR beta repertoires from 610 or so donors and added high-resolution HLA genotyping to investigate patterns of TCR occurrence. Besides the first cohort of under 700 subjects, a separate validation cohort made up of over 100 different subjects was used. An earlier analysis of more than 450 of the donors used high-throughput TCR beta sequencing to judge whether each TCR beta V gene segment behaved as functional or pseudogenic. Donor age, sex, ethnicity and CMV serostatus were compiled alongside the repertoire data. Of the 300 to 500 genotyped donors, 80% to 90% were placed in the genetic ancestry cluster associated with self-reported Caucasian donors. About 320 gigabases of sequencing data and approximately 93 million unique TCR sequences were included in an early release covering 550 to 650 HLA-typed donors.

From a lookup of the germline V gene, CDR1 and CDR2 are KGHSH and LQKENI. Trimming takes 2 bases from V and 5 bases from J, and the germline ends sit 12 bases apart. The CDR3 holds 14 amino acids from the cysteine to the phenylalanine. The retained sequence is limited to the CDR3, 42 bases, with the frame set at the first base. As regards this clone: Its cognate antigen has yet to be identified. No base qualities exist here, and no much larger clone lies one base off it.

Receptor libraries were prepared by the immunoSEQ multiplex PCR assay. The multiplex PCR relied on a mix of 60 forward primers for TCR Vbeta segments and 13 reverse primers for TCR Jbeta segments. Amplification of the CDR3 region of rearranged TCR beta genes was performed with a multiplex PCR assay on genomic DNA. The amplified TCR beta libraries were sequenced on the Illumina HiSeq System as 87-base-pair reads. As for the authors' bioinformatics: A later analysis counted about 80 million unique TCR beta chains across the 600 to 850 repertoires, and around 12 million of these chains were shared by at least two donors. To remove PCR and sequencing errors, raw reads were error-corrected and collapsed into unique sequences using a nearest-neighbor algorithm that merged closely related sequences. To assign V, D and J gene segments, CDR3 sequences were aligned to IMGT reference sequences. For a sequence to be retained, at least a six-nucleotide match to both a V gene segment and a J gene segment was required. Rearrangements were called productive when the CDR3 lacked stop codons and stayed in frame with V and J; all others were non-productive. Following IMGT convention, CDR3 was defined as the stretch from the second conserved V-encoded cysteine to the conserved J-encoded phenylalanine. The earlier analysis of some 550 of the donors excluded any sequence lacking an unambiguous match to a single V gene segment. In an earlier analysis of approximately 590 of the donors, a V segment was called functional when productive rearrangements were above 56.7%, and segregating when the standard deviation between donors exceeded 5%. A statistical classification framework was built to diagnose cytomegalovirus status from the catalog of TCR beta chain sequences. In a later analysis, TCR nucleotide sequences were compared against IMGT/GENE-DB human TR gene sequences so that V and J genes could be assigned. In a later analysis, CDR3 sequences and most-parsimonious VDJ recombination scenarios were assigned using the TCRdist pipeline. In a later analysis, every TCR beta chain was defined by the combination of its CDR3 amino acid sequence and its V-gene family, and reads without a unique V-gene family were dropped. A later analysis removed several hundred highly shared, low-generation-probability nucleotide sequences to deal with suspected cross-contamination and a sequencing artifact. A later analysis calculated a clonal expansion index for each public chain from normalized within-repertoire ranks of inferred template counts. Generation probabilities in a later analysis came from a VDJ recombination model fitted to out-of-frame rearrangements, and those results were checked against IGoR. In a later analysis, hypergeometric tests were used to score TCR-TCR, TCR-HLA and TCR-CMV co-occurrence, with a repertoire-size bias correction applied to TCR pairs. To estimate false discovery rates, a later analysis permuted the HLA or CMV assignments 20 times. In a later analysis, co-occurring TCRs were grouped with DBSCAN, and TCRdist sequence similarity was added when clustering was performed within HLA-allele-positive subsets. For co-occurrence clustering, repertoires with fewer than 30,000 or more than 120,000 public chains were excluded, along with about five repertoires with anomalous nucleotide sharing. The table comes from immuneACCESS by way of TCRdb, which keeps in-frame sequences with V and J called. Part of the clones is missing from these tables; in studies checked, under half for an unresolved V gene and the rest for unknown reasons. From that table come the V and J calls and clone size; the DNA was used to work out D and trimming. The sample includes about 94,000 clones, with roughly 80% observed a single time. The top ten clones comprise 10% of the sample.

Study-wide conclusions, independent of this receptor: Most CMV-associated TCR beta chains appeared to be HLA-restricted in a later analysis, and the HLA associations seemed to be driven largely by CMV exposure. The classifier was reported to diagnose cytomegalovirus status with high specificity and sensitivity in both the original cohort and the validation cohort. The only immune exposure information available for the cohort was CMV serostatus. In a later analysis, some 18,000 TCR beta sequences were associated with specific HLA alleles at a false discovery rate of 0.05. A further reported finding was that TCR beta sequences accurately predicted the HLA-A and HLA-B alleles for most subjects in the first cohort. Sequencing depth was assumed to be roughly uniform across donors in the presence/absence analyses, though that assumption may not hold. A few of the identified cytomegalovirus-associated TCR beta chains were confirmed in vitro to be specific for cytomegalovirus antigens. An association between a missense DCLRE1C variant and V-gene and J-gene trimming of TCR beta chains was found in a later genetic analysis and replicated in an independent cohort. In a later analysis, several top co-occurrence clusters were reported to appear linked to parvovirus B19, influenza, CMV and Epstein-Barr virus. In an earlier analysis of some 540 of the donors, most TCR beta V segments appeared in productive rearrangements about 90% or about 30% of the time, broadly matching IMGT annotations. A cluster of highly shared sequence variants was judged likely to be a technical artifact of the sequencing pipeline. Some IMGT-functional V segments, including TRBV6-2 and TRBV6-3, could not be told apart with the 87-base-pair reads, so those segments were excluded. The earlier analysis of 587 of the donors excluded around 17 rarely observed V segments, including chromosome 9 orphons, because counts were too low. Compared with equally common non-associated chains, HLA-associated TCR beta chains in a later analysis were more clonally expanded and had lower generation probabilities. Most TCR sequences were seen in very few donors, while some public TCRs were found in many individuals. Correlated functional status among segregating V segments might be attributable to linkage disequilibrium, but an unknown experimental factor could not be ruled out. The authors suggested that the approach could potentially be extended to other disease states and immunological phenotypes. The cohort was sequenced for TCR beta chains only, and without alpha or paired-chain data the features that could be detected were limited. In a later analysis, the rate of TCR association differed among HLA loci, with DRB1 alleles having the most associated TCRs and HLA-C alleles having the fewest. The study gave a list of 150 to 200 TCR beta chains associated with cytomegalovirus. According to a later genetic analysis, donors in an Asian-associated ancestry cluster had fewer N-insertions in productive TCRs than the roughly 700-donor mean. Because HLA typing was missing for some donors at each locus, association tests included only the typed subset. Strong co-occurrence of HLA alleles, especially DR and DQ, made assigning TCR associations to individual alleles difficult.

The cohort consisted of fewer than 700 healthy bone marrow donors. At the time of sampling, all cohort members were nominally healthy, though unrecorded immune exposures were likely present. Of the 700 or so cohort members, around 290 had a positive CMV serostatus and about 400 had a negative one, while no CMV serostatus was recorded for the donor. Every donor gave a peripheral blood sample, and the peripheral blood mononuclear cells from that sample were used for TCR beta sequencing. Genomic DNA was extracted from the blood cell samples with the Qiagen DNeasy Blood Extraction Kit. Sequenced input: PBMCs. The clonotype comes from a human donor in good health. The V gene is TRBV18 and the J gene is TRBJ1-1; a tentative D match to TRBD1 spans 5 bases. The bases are TGTGCCAGCTCACCATACAAGGGGAGGACTGAAGCTTTCTTT. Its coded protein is CASSPYKGRTEAFF.